This T cell receptor (beta chain) is drawn from a study of cytomegalovirus exposure and HLA in healthy donors. Study results and limitations: Per a later analysis, 18,000 or so TCR beta sequences showed association with HLA alleles at 0.05 false discovery rate. Common viral pathogens seemed to be connected with several of the most significant clusters, according to a later analysis. Some TCR beta chains (about 180 of them) were listed as cytomegalovirus-associated. Analyses of presence/absence relied on an assumption of roughly uniform sequencing depth across donors.

This clone was found a few times. The antigen is undetermined. Trimming removed 3 bases from V and 7 bases from J, with 4 bases in between. Looked up from germline, CDR1 is MNHNS and CDR2 is SASEGT. CDR3 length equals 11 residues. PCR used 60 Vbeta primers and 13 Jbeta primers. Generated by immunoSEQ multiplex PCR, the TCRdb table keeps only in-frame clones and is missing some. The sample gives 90,000 to 120,000 clones, about 9.5% of which show up once; 5.8% is in the top ten. The chain links TRBV6-1 to TRBJ1-5; no clear D gene. Sequences were obtained from PBMCs. The receptor comes from a man aged 35 to 55 in good health and CMV-seropositive. DNA for the CDR3: TGTGCCAGCAGTGATCAACAGCCCCAGCATTTT. Translated, it gives CASSDQQPQHF.